Listed below are T cell receptor beta chains from one sample, sequenced in a study of metastatic and nonmetastatic thyroid tumors. Via MiXCR, TCRdb re-called the PCR reads. The sample consists of approximately 20,000 clones, 20% to 25% of them appearing once. The specimen sequenced was tumor tissue. These receptors were taken from a male donor with papillary thyroid cancer or a benign thyroid nodule (not recorded which). Some clones in this sample may be carry-over from other donors' samples. Each CDR3 is given without its conserved first and last residue. The order of the fields is V gene, J gene, clone size, CDR3 protein. Size is omitted from some rows. Given values are once, few, many or a class for expanded clones.

v_call: TRBV2; j_call: TRBJ1-6; clone_size: medium-sized; cdr3_aa: ASSEWGTGNSPLH
v_call: TRBV5-1; j_call: TRBJ2-2; clone_size: medium-sized; cdr3_aa: ASSLAGAQDTGELF
v_call: TRBV18; j_call: TRBJ2-2; clone_size: NA; cdr3_aa: ASSPLPTGGYTGELF
v_call: TRBV6-1; j_call: TRBJ1-3; clone_size: many; cdr3_aa: ASSPTGAFSGNTIY
v_call: TRBV6-1; j_call: TRBJ1-2; clone_size: NA; cdr3_aa: ASREGFDGYT
v_call: TRBV30; j_call: TRBJ1-1; clone_size: NA; cdr3_aa: AWTATGENTEAF
v_call: TRBV24-1; j_call: TRBJ2-1; clone_size: NA; cdr3_aa: ATSGWSNEQF
v_call: TRBV5-4; j_call: TRBJ2-1; clone_size: many; cdr3_aa: ASSRGLLQF
v_call: TRBV11-3; j_call: TRBJ1-1; clone_size: many; cdr3_aa: AILSLRMNTEAF
v_call: TRBV29-1; j_call: TRBJ2-7; clone_size: medium-sized; cdr3_aa: SVAQGQGFYEQY
v_call: TRBV4-3; j_call: TRBJ1-2; clone_size: medium-sized; cdr3_aa: ASSPGQGLGYGYT
v_call: TRBV2; j_call: TRBJ1-5; clone_size: many; cdr3_aa: ASSASQNYQPQH
v_call: TRBV6-5; j_call: TRBJ1-4; clone_size: many; cdr3_aa: ASSYSVGPPVNEKLF
v_call: TRBV3-1; j_call: TRBJ1-1; clone_size: NA; cdr3_aa: ASSPGQLNTEAF
v_call: TRBV5-1; j_call: TRBJ2-2; clone_size: medium-sized; cdr3_aa: ASSLGTSGPGELF
v_call: TRBV18; j_call: TRBJ2-1; clone_size: many; cdr3_aa: ASSPRGSYNEQF
v_call: TRBV11-2; j_call: TRBJ2-3; clone_size: many; cdr3_aa: ASSLGYGGTDTQY
v_call: TRBV7-9; j_call: TRBJ1-2; clone_size: medium-sized; cdr3_aa: ASSLYILGLEGYT
v_call: TRBV5-1; j_call: TRBJ2-1; clone_size: many; cdr3_aa: ASSLESYNEQF
v_call: TRBV6-1; j_call: TRBJ2-7; clone_size: medium-sized; cdr3_aa: ASTRTSSSYEQY
v_call: TRBV11-2; j_call: TRBJ1-1; clone_size: many; cdr3_aa: ASSPTRGGTEAF
v_call: TRBV10-2; j_call: TRBJ2-1; clone_size: many; cdr3_aa: ASSDLAKGHEQF
v_call: TRBV28; j_call: TRBJ2-5; clone_size: many; cdr3_aa: ASSLISLNRVQETQY